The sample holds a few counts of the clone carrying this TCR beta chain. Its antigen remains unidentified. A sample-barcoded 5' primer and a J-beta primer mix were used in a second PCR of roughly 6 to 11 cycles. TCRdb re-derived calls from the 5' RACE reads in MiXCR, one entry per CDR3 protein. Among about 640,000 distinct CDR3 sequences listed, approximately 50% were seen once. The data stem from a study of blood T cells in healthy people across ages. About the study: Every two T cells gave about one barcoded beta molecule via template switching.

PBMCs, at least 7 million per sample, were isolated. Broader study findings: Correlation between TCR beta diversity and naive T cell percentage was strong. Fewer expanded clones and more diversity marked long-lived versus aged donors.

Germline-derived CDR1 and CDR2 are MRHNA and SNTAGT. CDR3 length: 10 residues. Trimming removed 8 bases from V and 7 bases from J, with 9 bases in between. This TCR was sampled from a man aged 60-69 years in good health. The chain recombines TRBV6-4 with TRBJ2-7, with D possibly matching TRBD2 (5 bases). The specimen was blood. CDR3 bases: TGTGCCAGCGAGAGGGATGAGCAGTACTTC. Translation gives CASERDEQYF.